This TCR beta chain was documented in a study of Ad26.COV2.S vaccination and SARS-CoV-2 variants. Study as a whole: The COV1001 Ad26.COV2.S trial arm included the donor. By the intramuscular route, Ad26.COV2.S was given once, or twice 56 days apart. Overall study results and limits: Vaccine recipients had higher spike-specific TCR breadth than placebo recipients.

Treatment specified: roughly 18 received Ad26.COV2.S at low or high dose, single or two shots; roughly five received placebo; per-sample allocation not given. At day 63 after the first vaccine or placebo injection, samples were drawn. This CDR3 comprises 15 residues. The germline V gene has CDR1 SGHTS and CDR2 YDEGEE. Trimming took off 2 bases at V and 2 bases at J, with 14 bases between the two ends. This table comes from immunoSEQ multiplex PCR, and its TCRdb copy is limited to in-frame clones, with some not included. The profile shows roughly 390,000 clones, approximately 90% of them singletons. As concerns this clone: Its specificity is unknown.

The source of this sequence is a person between 18 and 65 years old who received the Ad26.COV2.S COVID-19 vaccine or a placebo. V and J are TRBV5-8 and TRBJ2-7; the D gene is possibly TRBD1 (6 bases). Specimen: peripheral blood, collected in a trial of Ad26.COV2.S vaccine versus placebo. CDR3 coding DNA: TGTGCCAGCAGCTTAATGGGTCAGGGGACCTACGAGCAGTACTTC. It specifies CASSLMGQGTYEQYF.